The subject of this entry is one TCR beta chain. As yet, its antigen is unknown. Trimming cost V 6 bases and J 5 bases, with 13 bases left between them. This CDR3 is built from 13 residues. Germline CDR1 reads MNHEY; CDR2 reads SMNVEV (reference sequence). Assay: immunoSEQ multiplex PCR; the TCRdb copy retains only in-frame clones and omits some. The sample consists of about 980 clones, around 80% of them appearing once. The sample is drawn from a study of immune cell composition in non-small cell lung cancer. Study as a whole: Lung adenocarcinoma or squamous carcinoma made up most tumours. Study-level findings and limits: Tumour TCR-beta clonality was not significantly tied to smoking pack-years. It was not proven that tumour-reactive clones equal dominant tumour-associated clones.

The chain carries TRBV27 and TRBJ2-5; TRBD1 is a possible D gene (5 bases). The clonotype comes from a human donor with non-small cell lung cancer. Input material: lung tumor tissue. The DNA of the CDR3 is TGTGCCAGCAGCCATCAGGGCGCGGAGACCCAGTACTTC. It is translated as CASSHQGAETQYF.